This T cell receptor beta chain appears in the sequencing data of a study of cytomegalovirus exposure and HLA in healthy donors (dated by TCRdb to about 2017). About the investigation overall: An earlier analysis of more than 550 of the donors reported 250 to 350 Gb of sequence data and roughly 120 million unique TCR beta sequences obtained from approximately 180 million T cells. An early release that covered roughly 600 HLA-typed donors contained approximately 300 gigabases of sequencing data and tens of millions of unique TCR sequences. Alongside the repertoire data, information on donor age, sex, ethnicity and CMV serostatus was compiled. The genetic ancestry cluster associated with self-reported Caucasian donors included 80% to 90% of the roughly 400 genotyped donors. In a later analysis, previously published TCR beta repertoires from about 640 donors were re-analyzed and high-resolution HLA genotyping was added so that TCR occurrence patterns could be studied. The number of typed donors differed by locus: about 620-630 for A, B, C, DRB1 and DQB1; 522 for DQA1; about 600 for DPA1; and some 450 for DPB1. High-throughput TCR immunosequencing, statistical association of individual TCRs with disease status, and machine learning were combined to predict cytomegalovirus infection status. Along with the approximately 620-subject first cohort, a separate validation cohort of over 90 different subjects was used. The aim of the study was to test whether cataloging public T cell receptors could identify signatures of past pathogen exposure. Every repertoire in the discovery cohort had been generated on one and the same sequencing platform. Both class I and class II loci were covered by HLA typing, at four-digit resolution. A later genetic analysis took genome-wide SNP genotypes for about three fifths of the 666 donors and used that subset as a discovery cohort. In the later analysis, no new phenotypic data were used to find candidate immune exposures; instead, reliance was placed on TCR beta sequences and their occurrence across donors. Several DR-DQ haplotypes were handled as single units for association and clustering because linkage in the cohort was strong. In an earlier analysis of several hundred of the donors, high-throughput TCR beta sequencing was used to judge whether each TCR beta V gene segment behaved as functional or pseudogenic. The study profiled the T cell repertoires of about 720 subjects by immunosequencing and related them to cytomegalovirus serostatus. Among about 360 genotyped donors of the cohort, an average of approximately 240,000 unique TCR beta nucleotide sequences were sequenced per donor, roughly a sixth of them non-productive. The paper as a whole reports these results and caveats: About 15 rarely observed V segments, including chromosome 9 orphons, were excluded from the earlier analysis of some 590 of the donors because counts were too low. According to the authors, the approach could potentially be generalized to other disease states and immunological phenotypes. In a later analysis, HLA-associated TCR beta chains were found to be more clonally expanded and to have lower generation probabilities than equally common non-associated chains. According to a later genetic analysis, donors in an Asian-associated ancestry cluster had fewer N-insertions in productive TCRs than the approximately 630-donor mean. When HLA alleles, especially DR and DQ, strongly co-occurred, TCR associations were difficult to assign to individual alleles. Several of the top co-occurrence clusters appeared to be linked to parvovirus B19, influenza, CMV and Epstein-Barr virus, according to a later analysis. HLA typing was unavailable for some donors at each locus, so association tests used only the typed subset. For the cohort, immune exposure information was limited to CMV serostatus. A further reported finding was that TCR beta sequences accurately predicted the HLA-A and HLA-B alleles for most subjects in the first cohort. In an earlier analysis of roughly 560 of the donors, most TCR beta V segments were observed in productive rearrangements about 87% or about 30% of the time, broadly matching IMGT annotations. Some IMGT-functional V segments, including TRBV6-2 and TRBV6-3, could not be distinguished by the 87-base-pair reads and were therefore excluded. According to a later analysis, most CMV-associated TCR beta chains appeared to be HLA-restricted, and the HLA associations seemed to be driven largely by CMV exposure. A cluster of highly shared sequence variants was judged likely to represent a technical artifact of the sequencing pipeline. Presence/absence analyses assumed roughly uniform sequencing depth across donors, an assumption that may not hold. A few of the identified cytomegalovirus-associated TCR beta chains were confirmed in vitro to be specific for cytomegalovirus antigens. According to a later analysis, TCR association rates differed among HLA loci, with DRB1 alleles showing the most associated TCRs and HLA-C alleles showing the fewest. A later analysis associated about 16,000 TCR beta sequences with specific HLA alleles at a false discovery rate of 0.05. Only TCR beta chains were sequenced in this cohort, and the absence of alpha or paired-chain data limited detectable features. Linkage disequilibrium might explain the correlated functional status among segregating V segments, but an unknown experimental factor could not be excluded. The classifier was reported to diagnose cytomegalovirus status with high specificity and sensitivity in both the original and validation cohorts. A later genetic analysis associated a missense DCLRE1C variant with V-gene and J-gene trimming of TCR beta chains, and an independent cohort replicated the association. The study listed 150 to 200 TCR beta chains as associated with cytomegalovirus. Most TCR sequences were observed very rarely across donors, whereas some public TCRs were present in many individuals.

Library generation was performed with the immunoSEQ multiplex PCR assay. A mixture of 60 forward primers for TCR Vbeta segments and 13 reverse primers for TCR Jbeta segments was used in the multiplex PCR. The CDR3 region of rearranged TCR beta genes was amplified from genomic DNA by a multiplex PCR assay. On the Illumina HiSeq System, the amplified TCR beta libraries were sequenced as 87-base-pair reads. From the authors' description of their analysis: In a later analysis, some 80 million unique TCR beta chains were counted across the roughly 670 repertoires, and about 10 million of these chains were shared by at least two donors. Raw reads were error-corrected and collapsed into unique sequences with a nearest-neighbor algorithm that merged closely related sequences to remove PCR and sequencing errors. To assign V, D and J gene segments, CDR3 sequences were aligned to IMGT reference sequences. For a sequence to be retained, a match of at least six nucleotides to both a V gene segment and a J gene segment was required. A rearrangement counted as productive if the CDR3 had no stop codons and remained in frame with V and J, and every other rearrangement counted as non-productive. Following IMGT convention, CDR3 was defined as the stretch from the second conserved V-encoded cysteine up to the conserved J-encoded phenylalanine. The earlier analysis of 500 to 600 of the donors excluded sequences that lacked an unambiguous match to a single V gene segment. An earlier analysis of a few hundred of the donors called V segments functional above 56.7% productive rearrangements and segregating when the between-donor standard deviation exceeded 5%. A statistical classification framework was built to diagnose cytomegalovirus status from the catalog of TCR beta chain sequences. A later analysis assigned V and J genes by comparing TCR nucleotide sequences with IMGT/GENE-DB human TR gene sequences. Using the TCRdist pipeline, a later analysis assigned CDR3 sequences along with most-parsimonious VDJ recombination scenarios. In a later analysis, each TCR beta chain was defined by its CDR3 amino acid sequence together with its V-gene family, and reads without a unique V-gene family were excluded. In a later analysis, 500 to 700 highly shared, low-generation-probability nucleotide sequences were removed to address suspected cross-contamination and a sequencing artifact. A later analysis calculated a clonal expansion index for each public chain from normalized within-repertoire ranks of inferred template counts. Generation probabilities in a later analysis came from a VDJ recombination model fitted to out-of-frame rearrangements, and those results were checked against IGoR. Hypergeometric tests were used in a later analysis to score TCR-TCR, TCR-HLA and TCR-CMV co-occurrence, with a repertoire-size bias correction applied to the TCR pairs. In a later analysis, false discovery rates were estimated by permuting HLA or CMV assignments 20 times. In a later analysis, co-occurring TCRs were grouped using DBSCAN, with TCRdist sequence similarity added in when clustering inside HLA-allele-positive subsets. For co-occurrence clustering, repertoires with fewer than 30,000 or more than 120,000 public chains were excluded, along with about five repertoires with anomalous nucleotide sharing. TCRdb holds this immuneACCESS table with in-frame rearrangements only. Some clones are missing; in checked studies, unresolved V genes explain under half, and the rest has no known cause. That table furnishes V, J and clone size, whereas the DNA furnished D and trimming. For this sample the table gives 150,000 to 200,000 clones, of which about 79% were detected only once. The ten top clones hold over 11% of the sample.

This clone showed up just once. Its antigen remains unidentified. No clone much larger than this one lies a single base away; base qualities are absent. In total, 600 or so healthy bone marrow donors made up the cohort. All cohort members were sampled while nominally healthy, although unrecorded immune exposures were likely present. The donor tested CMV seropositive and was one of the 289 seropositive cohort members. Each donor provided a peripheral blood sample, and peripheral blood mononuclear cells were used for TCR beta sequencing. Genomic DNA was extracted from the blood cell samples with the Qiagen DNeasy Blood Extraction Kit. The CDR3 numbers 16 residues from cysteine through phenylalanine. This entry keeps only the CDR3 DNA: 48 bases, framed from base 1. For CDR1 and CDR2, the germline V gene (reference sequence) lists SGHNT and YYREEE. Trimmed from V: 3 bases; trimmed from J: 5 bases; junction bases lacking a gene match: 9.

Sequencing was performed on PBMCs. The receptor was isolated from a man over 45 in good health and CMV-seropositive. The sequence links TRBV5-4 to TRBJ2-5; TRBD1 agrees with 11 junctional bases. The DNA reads TGTGCCAGCAGCTCGACCGGACAGGGGGCTTCCGAGACCCAGTACTTC. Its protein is CASSSTGQGASETQYF.